This T cell receptor (beta chain) was retrieved from a study of blood T cell repertoires in COVID-19. Study background: The United States, Italy and Spain were the sources of the acute and convalescent COVID-19 samples. From T cells, B-cell-depleted T cells, or PBMCs came the material, which was cDNA or gDNA.

There are 13 residues in the CDR3. Germline values: CDR1 ENHRY, CDR2 SYGVKD. Germline trimming cut 10 bases from V and 8 bases from J; bases unmatched to any gene: 12. Those who participated ranged in age from 18 to 89 years and resided in 24 US areas. TCRdb keeps only in-frame clones here, not all; method: immunoSEQ multiplex PCR. The sample lists fewer than 350,000 clones; almost 90% were seen once. Specimen: PBMCs or T cells enriched from blood (not recorded which). The chain uses TRBV10-3 and TRBJ1-2; TRBD1 matches 8 bases. The source of this sequence is a woman between 18 and 30 years old with acute COVID-19. Written as DNA, the CDR3 is TGTGCCACCGGGACAGGAACGACCTCCGGCTACACCTTC. Its protein is CATGTGTTSGYTF.